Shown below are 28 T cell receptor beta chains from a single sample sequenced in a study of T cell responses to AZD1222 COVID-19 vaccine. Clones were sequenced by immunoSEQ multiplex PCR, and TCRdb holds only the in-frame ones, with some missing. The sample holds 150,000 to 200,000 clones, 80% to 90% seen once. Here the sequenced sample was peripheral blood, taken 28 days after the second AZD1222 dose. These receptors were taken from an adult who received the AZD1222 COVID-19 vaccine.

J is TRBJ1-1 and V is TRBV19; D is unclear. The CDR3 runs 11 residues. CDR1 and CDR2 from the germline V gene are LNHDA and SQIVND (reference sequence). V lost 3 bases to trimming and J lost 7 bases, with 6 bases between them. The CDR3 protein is CASSMEGEAFF. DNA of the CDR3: TGTGCCAGTAGTATGGAGGGTGAAGCTTTCTTT.

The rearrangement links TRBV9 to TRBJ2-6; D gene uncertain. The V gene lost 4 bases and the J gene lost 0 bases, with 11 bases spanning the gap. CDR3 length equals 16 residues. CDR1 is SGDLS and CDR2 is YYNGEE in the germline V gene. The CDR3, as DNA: TGTGCCAGCAGCACCTTCGTCAGCTCTGGGGCCAACGTCCTGACTTTC. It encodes CASSTFVSSGANVLTF.

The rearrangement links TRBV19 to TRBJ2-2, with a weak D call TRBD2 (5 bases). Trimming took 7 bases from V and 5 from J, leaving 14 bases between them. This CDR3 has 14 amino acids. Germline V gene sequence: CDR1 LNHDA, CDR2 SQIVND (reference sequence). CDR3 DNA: TGTGCCAGTACCTATTATAGGGAGACCGGGGAGCTGTTTTTT. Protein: CASTYYRETGELFF. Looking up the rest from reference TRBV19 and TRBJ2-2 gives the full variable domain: DGGITQSPKYLFRKEGQNVTLSCEQNLNHDAMYWYRQDPGQGLRLIYYSQIVNDFQKGDIAEGYSVSREKKESFPLTVTSAQKNPTAFYLCASTYYRETGELFFGEGSRLTVL.

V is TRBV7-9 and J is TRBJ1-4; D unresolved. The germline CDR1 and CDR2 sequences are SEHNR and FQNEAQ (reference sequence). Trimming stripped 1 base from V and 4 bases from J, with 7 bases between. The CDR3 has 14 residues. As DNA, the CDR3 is TGTGCCAGCAGCTTAGGCCAGAGTAATGAAAAACTGTTTTTT. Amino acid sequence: CASSLGQSNEKLFF.

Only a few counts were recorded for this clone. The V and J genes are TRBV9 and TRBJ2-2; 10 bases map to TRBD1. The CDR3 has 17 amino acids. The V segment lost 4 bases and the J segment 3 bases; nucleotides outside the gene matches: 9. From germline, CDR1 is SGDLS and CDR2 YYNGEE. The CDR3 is CASSITDRGFDTGELFF. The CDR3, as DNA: TGTGCCAGCAGCATCACGGACAGGGGGTTCGACACCGGGGAGCTGTTTTTT.

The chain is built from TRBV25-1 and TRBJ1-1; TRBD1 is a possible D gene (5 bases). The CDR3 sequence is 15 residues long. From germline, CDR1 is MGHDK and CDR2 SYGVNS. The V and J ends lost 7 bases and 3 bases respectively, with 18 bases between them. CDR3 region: CASTLSNRGDTEAFF. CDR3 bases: TGTGCCAGCACCCTTTCAAACCGGGGGGACACTGAAGCTTTCTTT.

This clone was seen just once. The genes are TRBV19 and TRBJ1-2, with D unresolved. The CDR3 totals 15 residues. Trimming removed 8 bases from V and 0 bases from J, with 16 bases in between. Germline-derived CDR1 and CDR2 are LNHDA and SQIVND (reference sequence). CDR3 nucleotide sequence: TGTGCCAGTCGCTTTGGGGAGGCATCTAACTATGGCTACACCTTC. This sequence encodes CASRFGEASNYGYTF.

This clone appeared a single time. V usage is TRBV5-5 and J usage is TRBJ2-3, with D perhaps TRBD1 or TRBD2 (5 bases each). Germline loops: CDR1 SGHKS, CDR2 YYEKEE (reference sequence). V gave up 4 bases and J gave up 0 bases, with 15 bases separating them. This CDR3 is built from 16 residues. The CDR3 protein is CASSGGRGFSTDTQYF. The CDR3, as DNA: TGTGCCAGCAGCGGAGGTAGGGGCTTTAGCACAGATACGCAGTATTTT. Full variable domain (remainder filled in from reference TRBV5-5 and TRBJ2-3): DAGVTQSPTHLIKTRGQQVTLRCSPISGHKSVSWYQQVLGQGPQFIFQYYEKEERGRGNFPDRFSARQFPNYSSELNVNALLLGDSALYLCASSGGRGFSTDTQYFGPGTRLTVL.

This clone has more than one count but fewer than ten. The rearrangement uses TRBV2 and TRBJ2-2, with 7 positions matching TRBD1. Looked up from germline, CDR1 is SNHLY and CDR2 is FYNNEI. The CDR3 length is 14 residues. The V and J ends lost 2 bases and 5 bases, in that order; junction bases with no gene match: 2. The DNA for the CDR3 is TGTGCCAGCAGTGAAACAGGGGTAACCGGGGAGCTGTTTTTT. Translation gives CASSETGVTGELFF.

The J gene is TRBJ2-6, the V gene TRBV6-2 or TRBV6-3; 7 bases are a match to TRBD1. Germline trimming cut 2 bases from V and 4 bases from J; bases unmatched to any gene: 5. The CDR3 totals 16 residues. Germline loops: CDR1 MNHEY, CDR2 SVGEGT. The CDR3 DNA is TGTGCCAGCAGTTACGCGACAGGGCAAGGGGCCAACGTCCTGACTTTC. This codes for CASSYATGQGANVLTF.

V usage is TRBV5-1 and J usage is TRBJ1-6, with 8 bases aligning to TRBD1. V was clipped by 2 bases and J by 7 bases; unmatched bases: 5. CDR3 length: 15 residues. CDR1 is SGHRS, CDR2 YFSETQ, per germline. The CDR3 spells CASSFGTGLNSPLHF. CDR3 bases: TGCGCCAGCAGCTTCGGGACAGGCCTAAATTCACCCCTCCACTTT.

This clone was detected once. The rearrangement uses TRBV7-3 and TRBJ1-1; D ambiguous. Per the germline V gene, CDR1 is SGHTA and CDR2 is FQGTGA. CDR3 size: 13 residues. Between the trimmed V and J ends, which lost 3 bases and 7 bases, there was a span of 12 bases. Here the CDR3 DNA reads TGTGCCAGCAGCTTGAATGGTCAGCTTGAAGCTTTCTTT. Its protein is CASSLNGQLEAFF. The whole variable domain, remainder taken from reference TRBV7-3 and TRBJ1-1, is GAGVSQTPSNKVTEKGKYVELRCDPISGHTALYWYRQSLGQGPEFLIYFQGTGAADDSGLPNDRFFAVRPEGSVSTLKIQRTERGDSAVYLCASSLNGQLEAFFGQGTRLTVV.

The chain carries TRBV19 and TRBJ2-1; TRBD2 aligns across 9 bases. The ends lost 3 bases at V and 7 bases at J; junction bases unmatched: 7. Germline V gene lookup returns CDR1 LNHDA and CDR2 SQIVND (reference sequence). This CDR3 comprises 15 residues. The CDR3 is CASSILAGLGNEQFF. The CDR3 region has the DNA TGTGCCAGTAGTATTCTAGCGGGGTTGGGTAATGAGCAGTTCTTC. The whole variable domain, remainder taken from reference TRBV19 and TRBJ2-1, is DGGITQSPKYLFRKEGQNVTLSCEQNLNHDAMYWYRQDPGQGLRLIYYSQIVNDFQKGDIAEGYSVSREKKESFPLTVTSAQKNPTAFYLCASSILAGLGNEQFFGPGTRLTVL.

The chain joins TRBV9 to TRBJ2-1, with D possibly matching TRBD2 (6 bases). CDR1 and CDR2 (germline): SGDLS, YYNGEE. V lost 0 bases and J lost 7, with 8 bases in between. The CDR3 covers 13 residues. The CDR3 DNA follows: TGTGCCAGCAGCGTAGTGGAGGGTAATGAGCAGTTCTTC. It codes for CASSVVEGNEQFF.

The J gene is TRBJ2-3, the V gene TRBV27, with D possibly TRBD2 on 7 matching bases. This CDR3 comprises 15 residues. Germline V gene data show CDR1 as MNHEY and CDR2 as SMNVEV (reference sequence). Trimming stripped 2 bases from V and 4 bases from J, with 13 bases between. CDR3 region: CASSLRGGAADTQYF. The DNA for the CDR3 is TGTGCCAGCAGTTTACGAGGGGGGGCCGCAGATACGCAGTATTTT.

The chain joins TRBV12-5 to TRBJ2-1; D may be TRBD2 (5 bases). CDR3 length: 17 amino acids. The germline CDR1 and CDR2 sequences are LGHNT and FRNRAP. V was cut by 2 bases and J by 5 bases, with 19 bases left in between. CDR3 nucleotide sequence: TGTGCTAGTGGTTTGCCCCGCGTGCCGGGGAGTCACAATGAGCAGTTCTTC. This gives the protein CASGLPRVPGSHNEQFF.

CDR3 region: CASSLDGTGSYEQYF. The DNA for the CDR3 is TGCGCCAGCAGCCTCGACGGGACGGGTTCCTACGAGCAGTACTTC. The chain combines TRBV5-1 with TRBJ2-7; tentatively, D is TRBD1 or TRBD2 (5 bases each). Germline V CDR1 and CDR2: SGHRS, YFSETQ. This CDR3 contains 15 residues. The V end lost 4 bases, the J end lost 1 base, and 15 bases lay between the germline ends.

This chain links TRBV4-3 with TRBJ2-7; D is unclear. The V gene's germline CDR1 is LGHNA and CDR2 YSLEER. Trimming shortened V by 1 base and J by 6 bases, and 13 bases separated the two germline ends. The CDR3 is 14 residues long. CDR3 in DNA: TGCGCCAGCAGCCAAGTCCTGGCGCTATCCGAGCAGTACTTC. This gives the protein CASSQVLALSEQYF.

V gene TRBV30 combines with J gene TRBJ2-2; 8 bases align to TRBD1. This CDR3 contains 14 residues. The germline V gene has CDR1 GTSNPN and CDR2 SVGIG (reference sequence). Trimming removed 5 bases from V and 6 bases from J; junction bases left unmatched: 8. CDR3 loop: CAWQPAQGAGELFF. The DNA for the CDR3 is TGTGCCTGGCAACCCGCACAGGGGGCCGGGGAGCTGTTTTTT.

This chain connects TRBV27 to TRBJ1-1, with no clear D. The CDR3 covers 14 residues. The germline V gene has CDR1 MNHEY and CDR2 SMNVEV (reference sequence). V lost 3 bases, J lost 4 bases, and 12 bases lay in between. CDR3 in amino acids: CASSFSPGGTEAFF. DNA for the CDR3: TGTGCCAGCAGTTTTTCTCCGGGAGGCACTGAAGCTTTCTTT.

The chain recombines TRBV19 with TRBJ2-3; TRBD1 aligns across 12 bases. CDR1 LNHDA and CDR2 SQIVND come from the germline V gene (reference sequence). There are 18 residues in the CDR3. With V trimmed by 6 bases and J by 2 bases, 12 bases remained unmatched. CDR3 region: CASRAPIGTGGFTDTQYF. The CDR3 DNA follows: TGTGCCAGTAGGGCCCCCATCGGGACAGGGGGCTTCACAGATACGCAGTATTTT.

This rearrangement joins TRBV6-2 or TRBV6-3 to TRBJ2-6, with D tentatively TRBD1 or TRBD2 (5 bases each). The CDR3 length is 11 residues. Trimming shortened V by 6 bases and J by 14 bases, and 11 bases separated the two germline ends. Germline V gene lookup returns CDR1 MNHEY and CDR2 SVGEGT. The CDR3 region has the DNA TGTGCCAGCAGCTTGCCGGGACTCCTGACTTTC. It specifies CASSLPGLLTF.

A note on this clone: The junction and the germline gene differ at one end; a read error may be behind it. CDR3 DNA sequence: TGTGCCAGCAGTGACTCAGGATCTCATAATTCACCCCTCCACTTT. Amino acid sequence: CASSDSGSHNSPLHF. This chain uses TRBV6-5 with TRBJ1-6; D ambiguous. Germline lookup yields CDR1 MNHEY and CDR2 SVGAGI. The CDR3 is made up of 15 amino acids.

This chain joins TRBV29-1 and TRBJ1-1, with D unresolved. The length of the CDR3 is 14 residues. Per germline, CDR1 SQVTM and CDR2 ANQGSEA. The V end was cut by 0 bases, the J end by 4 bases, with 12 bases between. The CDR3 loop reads CSVEENGVGTEAFF. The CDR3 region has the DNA TGCAGCGTTGAAGAGAATGGGGTGGGCACTGAAGCTTTCTTT.

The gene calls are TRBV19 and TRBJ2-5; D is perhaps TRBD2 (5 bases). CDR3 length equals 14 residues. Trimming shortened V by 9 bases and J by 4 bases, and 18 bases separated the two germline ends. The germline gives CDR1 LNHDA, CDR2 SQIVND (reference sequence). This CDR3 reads CASSNFGVRETQYF. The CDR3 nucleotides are TGTGCCAGCTCAAATTTCGGGGTAAGAGAGACCCAGTACTTC.

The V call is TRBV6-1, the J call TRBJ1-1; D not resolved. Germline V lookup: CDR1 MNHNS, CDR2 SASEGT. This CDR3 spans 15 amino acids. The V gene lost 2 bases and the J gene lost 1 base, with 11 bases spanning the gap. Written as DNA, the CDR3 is TGTGCCAGCAGTGAAAGACACAGACCGAACACTGAAGCTTTCTTT. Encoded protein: CASSERHRPNTEAFF.

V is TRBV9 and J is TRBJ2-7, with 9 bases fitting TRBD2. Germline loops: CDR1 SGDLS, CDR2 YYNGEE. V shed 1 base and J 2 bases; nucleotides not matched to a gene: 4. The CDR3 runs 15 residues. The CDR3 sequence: CASSVKRGVPYEQYF. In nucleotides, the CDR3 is TGTGCCAGCAGCGTAAAGCGGGGGGTACCCTACGAGCAGTACTTC.

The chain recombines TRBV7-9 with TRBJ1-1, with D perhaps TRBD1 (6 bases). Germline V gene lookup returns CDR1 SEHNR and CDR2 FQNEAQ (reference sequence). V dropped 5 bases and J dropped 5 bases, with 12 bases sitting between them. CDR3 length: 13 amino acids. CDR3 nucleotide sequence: TGTGCCAGCAGCCCCGGACAGAAGACTGAAGCTTTCTTT. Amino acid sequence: CASSPGQKTEAFF.